This T cell receptor beta chain was obtained from a study of blood T cells in healthy people across ages (dated by TCRdb to about 2015). Notes on the research overall: In model experiments, roughly one uniquely barcoded TCR beta cDNA molecule per two T cells was captured by template switching. Two additional independent replicas of 1 million unique cDNA reads from the same blood draw were analyzed for two donors (one aged 18 to 29 and one aged 80 or older). Donors of different ages were randomly distributed across sequencing lanes to avoid experimental bias. Donors were grouped into four age groups: young (average roughly 17 years), middle-aged (roughly 37), aged (about 60) and long-lived (just over 80). The study measured age-related changes in TCR beta repertoire diversity using deep sequencing normalized with unique cDNA molecular identifiers. Points the paper makes about the study in general: Estimates of total diversity from one million sequenced T cells were regarded as lower bounds and underestimates. Because donor CMV infection status was unknown, age-related changes in expanded clonotypes were potentially confounded. Compared with the aged group, the long-lived group had more naive CD4+ T cells, fewer expanded clones and increased TCR diversity, a pattern suggesting age selection. As age increased, observed TCR beta diversity per million T cells dropped in a roughly linear way, and a significant reduction was already evident by age 40. There was a strong correlation between observed TCR beta diversity and the percentage of naive T cells measured by flow cytometry. Bulk unsorted PBMC profiling prevented conclusive comparison of naive and antigen-experienced compartments.

In regard to this clonotype: Which antigen it targets is not known. One base away there is no much larger clone; base qualities are not given.

Library construction relied on 5' RACE. This sample was sequenced with an Illumina HiSeq 2500. A second PCR of roughly 7 to 11 cycles was performed with a sample-barcoded 5' primer and a J-beta primer mix. A unique molecular identifier was introduced onto each TCR beta cDNA molecule by a template-switch 5' adaptor carrying 12 random nucleotides. At least 2.5 million CDR3-containing paired-end reads were obtained from each sample. The Mint cDNA synthesis kit, primed by a TRBC-specific oligonucleotide, was used to synthesize first-strand cDNA from all RNA. After uracil-DNA glycosylase treatment, a first 18-cycle PCR used universal primers M1SS and BC2_uni_R on all cDNA. Concerning the study's data processing: For normalization, 1 million high-quality reads, each with a distinct molecular identifier, were randomly selected from each sample. Reads sharing molecular identifiers were discarded rather than binned into consensus sequences. MiTCR, run with a Q25 quality threshold and the strictest error-elimination algorithm, handled CDR3 identification, clonotype clustering and error correction. A nonparametric unseen species model with Euler transformation was used to estimate a lower bound on total TCR beta diversity. In-frame beta chains were kept once TCRdb had trimmed the public reads at Q25 with fastp and called clones with MiXCR. Every distinct CDR3 protein forms one entry, paired with its most common genes and DNA. TCRdb's processing, not the authors', yielded these V and J calls. Counted in this sample were fewer than 700,000 distinct CDR3 sequences; under 55% of them appeared once. 20% to 25% of the sample goes to the ten largest clones.

CDR1 and CDR2 were assigned from the germline V gene (reference sequence) as DFQATT and SNEGSKA. From the cysteine up to the phenylalanine, the CDR3 has a length of 8 residues. Only the CDR3 DNA stays, 24 bases, in frame from base 1. Cut back by 3 bases and 11 bases, the V and J ends lie 4 bases apart. Systemically healthy Caucasian individuals from Russia, 35 to 40 in total and aged about 6 to 95 years, were included as donors. Around 10 milliliters of peripheral blood were collected from each donor into EDTA-treated Vacutainer tubes. Ficoll-Paque density-gradient centrifugation was used to isolate PBMCs, with at least 6.5 million per sample. Total RNA was extracted from PBMCs with Trizol reagent, with at least 5 micrograms obtained per sample. For every donor, flow cytometry on a PBMC aliquot measured the percentage of naive CD45RAhigh/CD27high T cells.

Source material: blood. The chain joins TRBV20-1 to TRBJ1-1; no D gene call is confident. The origin of this receptor is a man older than 75 in good health. The CDR3 amino acid sequence is: CSASYAFF. The DNA sequence is given as TGCAGTGCTAGTTACGCTTTCTTT.